These 18 T cell receptor beta chains came from one sample sequenced in a study of blood T cells in healthy people across ages. Alongside a J-beta primer mix, a sample-barcoded 5' primer served in a second PCR lasting roughly 7 to 11 cycles. A single record per CDR3 protein comes from TCRdb applying MiXCR to the 5' RACE reads. The table records more than 650,000 distinct CDR3 sequences, roughly 24% of them present only once. These same records also appear under a second study, on T cells of mothers and their children.

Sequences were obtained from blood. Source of these receptors: a boy younger than 18 in good health.

The rearrangement uses TRBV9 and TRBJ2-7; 10 bases are shared with TRBD1. V was clipped by 3 bases and J by 3 bases; unmatched bases: 6. The length of the CDR3 is 15 residues. The germline gives CDR1 SGDLS, CDR2 YYNGEE. CDR3 sequence reads: CASSAEGQGNYEQYF. CDR3 nucleotides: TGTGCCAGCAGCGCCGAGGGACAGGGGAACTACGAGCAGTACTTC. Full variable domain (rest looked up from reference TRBV9 and TRBJ2-7): DSGVTQTPKHLITATGQRVTLRCSPRSGDLSVYWYQQSLDQGLQFLIQYYNGEERAKGNILERFSAQQFPDLHSELNLSSLELGDSALYFCASSAEGQGNYEQYFGPGTRLTVT.

The CDR3 DNA follows: TGTGCCAGCAGCCCCGGTCCTAGTCCGAACACCGGGGAGCTGTTTTTT. Translated: CASSPGPSPNTGELFF. The chain is built from TRBV9 and TRBJ2-2; D is undetermined. The germline V and J ends were trimmed by 4 bases and 0 bases, with 13 bases remaining between them. Germline V gene data show CDR1 as SGDLS and CDR2 as YYNGEE. The CDR3 extends over 16 amino acids.

This sequence joins TRBV6-1 and TRBJ2-5, with D possibly matching TRBD2 (6 bases). The DNA end is more similar to TRBJ2-1, so the J call may be wrong. Germline CDR1 MNHNS, CDR2 SASEGT. CDR3 size: 13 residues. The CDR3 loop is CASSEGGGYEQFF. The CDR3, as DNA: TGTGCCAGCAGTGAAGGGGGAGGTTATGAGCAGTTCTTC.

In this sample, this clonotype turned up many times. The chain employs TRBV20-1 and TRBJ2-5, with D hard to call. Germline assignment: CDR1 DFQATT and CDR2 SNEGSKA (reference sequence). The CDR3 extends over 13 amino acids. Trimming took off 0 bases at V and 1 base at J, with 6 bases between the two ends. CDR3 nucleotide sequence: TGCAGTGCTAGAGATGGGATCCAAGAGACCCAGTACTTC. Translating it yields CSARDGIQETQYF.

The chain employs TRBV11-2 and TRBJ2-6; D remains unclear. Looked up from germline, CDR1 is SGHAT and CDR2 is FQNNGV. Trimming removed 5 bases at V and 0 bases at J, with 11 bases between. This CDR3 comprises 16 residues. The CDR3 DNA follows: TGTGCCAGCAGCGCGAATCCTAGCTCTGGGGCCAACGTCCTGACTTTC. It codes for CASSANPSSGANVLTF.

As DNA, the CDR3 is TGCAGTGCCGGAGAGCCGGACACCTTTAGCACAGATACGCAGTATTTT. Its protein product is CSAGEPDTFSTDTQYF. The rearrangement links TRBV20-1 to TRBJ2-3; weak D call: TRBD1 (5 bases). The CDR3 is made up of 16 amino acids. V lost 6 bases and J 0 bases, leaving 19 bases between the germline ends. CDR1 is DFQATT and CDR2 is SNEGSKA in the germline V gene (reference sequence).

This chain connects TRBV7-9 to TRBJ2-1; tentative D call: TRBD1 (6 bases). V gave up 5 bases and J gave up 5 bases, with 16 bases separating them. CDR1 SEHNR and CDR2 FQNEAQ come from the germline V gene (reference sequence). The CDR3 covers 15 residues. CDR3 coding DNA: TGTGCCAGCAGCGGCAGGGGTTCTCCTAACAATGAGCAGTTCTTC. It translates to CASSGRGSPNNEQFF. The full variable domain, rest sourced from reference TRBV7-9 and TRBJ2-1, is DTGVSQNPRHKITKRGQNVTFRCDPISEHNRLYWYRQTLGQGPEFLTYFQNEAQLEKSRLLSDRFSAERPKGSFSTLEIQRTEQGDSAMYLCASSGRGSPNNEQFFGPGTRLTVL.

There are a few counts of this clonotype. This chain joins TRBV2 and TRBJ2-5, with TRBD2 as a possible D gene (5 bases). CDR1 and CDR2 (germline): SNHLY, FYNNEI. The CDR3 length is 13 residues. Trimming cost V 4 bases and J 4 bases, with 10 bases left between them. The CDR3 DNA reads as TGTGCCAGCAGTGGGCCCGAGGGAGAGACCCAGTACTTC. Amino acid sequence: CASSGPEGETQYF.

The rearrangement joins TRBV3-1 to TRBJ1-5, with TRBD1 identical over 7 bases. This CDR3 has 14 residues. With 4 bases clipped from V and 8 bases from J, the junction kept 8 bases outside the gene matches. Germline CDR1 LGHDT, CDR2 YNNKEL (reference sequence). Here the CDR3 reads CASSPTGASEPQHF. The CDR3 nucleotides read TGTGCCAGCAGCCCTACAGGGGCATCAGAGCCCCAGCATTTT.

Only a few counts were recorded for this clonotype. The gene calls are TRBV3-1 and TRBJ2-3; maybe TRBD2 (6 bases). The ends were cut back, 1 base at V and 3 bases at J, with 11 bases in the middle. The CDR3 sequence is 15 residues long. Germline V lookup: CDR1 LGHDT, CDR2 YNNKEL (reference sequence). CDR3 loop: CASSQVGRGTDTQYF. DNA for the CDR3: TGTGCCAGCAGCCAAGTAGGGCGGGGTACAGATACGCAGTATTTT.

This clonotype was picked up a small number of times. The rearrangement joins TRBV7-9 to TRBJ2-5; 8 nucleotides agree with TRBD1. The J call may be mistaken, given a closer DNA end match to TRBJ2-7. Germline V gives CDR1 SEHNR, CDR2 FQNEAQ (reference sequence). This CDR3 region has 14 residues. The CDR3 sequence is CASSFSQGANEQYF. The CDR3 bases are TGTGCCAGCAGCTTCAGTCAGGGGGCAAACGAGCAGTACTTC.

This clonotype was counted between two and nine times. V is TRBV7-9 and J is TRBJ2-5; 9 nucleotides align to TRBD1. CDR3 length: 15 amino acids. The trim removed 10 bases at V and 5 bases at J, leaving 14 bases unmatched. Germline assignment: CDR1 SEHNR and CDR2 FQNEAQ (reference sequence). In DNA, the CDR3 is TGTGCCATAGGGGACCGGACAGGGGCGCGGGAGACCCAGTACTTC. Its protein is CAIGDRTGARETQYF.

The gene calls are TRBV29-1 and TRBJ2-4; perhaps TRBD1 as D (5 bases). The germline V gene has CDR1 SQVTM and CDR2 ANQGSEA. This CDR3 is 13 amino acids long. Deletions cut 8 bases from V and 9 bases from J, with 20 bases between. The CDR3 reads CSPTGRVTVIQYF. The DNA for the CDR3 is TGCAGCCCCACGGGCAGGGTGACGGTCATTCAGTACTTC.

In its sample, this clonotype was seen a few times. The gene calls are TRBV6-2 or TRBV6-3 and TRBJ1-2, with D uncertain. Trimming removed 1 base from V and 4 bases from J, with 7 bases in between. The V gene's germline CDR1 is MNHEY and CDR2 SVGEGT. The CDR3 is 13 residues long. CDR3 sequence reads: CASSYYLVYGYTF. CDR3 nucleotides: TGTGCCAGCAGTTACTACTTGGTCTATGGCTACACCTTC.

CDR3 residues: CASSLGGSASRATYNEQFF. CDR3 DNA: TGCGCCAGCAGCTTGGGGGGGTCTGCGAGTCGAGCAACCTACAATGAGCAGTTCTTC. This sequence joins TRBV5-1 and TRBJ2-1; D could derive from TRBD1 or TRBD2 (5 bases each). This CDR3 is 19 amino acids long. The germline V gene encodes CDR1 SGHRS and CDR2 YFSETQ. Trimming stripped 0 bases from V and 2 bases from J, with 21 bases between.

V is TRBV5-1 and J is TRBJ1-1; the D gene is possibly TRBD1 (5 bases). The germline gives CDR1 SGHRS, CDR2 YFSETQ. V lost 7 bases, J lost 4 bases, and 11 bases lay in between. This CDR3 contains 12 residues. The CDR3 nucleotides are TGCGCCAGCGGACATAGGGTCACTGAAGCTTTCTTT. This translates into CASGHRVTEAFF.

The rearrangement joins TRBV5-4 to TRBJ2-5, with a possible D match to TRBD2 (6 bases). Trimming took 4 bases from V and 5 from J, leaving 18 bases between them. CDR3 size: 15 residues. Germline values: CDR1 SGHNT, CDR2 YYREEE (reference sequence). Here the CDR3 DNA reads TGTGCCAGCAGCCCCCTCGGGGGACTTTCGGAGACCCAGTACTTC. It yields the protein CASSPLGGLSETQYF.

The chain recombines TRBV18 with TRBJ2-7; D ambiguous. This CDR3 has 13 amino acids. The V end was cut by 4 bases, the J end by 0 bases, with 7 bases between. Per germline, CDR1 KGHSH and CDR2 LQKENI. The CDR3 here is CASSQTDSYEQYF. As DNA, the CDR3 is TGTGCCAGCTCACAAACGGACTCCTACGAGCAGTACTTC.